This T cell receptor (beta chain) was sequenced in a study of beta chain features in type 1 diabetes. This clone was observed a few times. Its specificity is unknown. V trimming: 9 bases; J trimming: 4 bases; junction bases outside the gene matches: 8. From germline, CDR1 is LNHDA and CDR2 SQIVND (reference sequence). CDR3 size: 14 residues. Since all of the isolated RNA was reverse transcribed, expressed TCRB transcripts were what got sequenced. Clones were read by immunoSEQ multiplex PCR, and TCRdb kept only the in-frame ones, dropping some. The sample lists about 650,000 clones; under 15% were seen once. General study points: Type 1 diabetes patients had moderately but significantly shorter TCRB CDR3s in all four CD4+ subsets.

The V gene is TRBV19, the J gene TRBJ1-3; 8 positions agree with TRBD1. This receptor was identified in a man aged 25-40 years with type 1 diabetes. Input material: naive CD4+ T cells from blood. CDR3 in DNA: TGTGCCAGCAACCCGACAGGGGACGGAAACACCATATATTTT. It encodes CASNPTGDGNTIYF. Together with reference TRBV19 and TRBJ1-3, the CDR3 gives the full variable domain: DGGITQSPKYLFRKEGQNVTLSCEQNLNHDAMYWYRQDPGQGLRLIYYSQIVNDFQKGDIAEGYSVSREKKESFPLTVTSAQKNPTAFYLCASNPTGDGNTIYFGEGSWLTVV.